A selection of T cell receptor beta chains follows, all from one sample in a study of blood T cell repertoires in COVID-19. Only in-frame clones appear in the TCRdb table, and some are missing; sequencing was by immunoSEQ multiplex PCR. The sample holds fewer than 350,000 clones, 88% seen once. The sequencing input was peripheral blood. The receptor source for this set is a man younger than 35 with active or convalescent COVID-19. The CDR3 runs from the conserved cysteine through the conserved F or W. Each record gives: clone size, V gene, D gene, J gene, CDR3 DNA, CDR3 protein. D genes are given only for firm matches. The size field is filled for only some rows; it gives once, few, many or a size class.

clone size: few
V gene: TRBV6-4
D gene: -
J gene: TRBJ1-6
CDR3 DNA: TGTGCCAGCAGGGCCGGGGGGGACGGTTCACCCCTCCACTTT
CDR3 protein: CASRAGGDGSPLHF

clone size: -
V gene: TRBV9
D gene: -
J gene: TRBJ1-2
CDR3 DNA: TGTGCCAGCAGCGTAGGGGGGCCGATGACTAACTATGGCTACACCTTC
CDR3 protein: CASSVGGPMTNYGYTF

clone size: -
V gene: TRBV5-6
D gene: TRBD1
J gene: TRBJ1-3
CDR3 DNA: TGTGCCAGCAGCTGGACAGGGGGCCCTGGAAACACCATATATTTT
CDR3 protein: CASSWTGGPGNTIYF

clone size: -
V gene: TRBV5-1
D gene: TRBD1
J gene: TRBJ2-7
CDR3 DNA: TGCGCCAGCAGCTTGGGTACAGGGGGCGACGAGCAGTACTTC
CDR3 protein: CASSLGTGGDEQYF

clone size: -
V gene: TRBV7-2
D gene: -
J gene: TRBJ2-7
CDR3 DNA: TGTGCCAGCAGGAGTCATAACGAAAACGAGCAGTACTTC
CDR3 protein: CASRSHNENEQYF

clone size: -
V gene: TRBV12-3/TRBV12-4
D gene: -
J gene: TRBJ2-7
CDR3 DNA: TGTGCCAGCAGCATCGGAGGCGGTGAGCAGTACTTC
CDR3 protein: CASSIGGGEQYF

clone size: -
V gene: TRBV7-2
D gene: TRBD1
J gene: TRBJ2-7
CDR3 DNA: TGTGCCAGCAGCCTGGGGGACAGGAGTTCCTACGAGCAGTACTTC
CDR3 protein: CASSLGDRSSYEQYF

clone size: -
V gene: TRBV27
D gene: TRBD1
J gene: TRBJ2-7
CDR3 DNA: TGTGCCAGCAGTTTTGGGACAGATTACGAGCAGTACTTC
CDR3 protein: CASSFGTDYEQYF

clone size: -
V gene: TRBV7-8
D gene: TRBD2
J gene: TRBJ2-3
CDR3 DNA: TGTGCCAGCAGCCGAACTAGCGGGGTGACAGATACGCAGTATTTT
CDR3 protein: CASSRTSGVTDTQYF

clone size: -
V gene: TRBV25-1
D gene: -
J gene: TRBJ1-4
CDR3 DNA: TGTGCCAGCAGGAAGACAGCCTCTAATGAAAAACTGTTTTTT
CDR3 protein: CASRKTASNEKLFF

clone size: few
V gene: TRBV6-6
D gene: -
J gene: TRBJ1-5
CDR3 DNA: TGTGCCAGCAGCCTCCTCAGGGGTCACAGCAATCAGCCCCAGCATTTT
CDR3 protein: CASSLLRGHSNQPQHF

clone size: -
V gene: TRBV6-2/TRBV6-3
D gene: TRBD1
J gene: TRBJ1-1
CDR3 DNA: TGTGCCAGCAGTAGGAGACAGGGGGCGACGACTTTCTTT
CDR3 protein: CASSRRQGATTFF

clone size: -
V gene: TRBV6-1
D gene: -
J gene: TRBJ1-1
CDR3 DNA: TGTGCCAGCAGTGAACAGGGTGGGCTGAACACTGAAGCTTTCTTT
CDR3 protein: CASSEQGGLNTEAFF

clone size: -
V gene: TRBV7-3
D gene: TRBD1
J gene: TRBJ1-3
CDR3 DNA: TGTGCCAGCAGCTCTAGGCCGAGGGGGCCTGGAAACACCATATATTTT
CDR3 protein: CASSSRPRGPGNTIYF